One T cell receptor (beta chain) is described in this entry. Its cognate antigen is unknown. These data originate in a study of human T cells and chemical hapten exposure. Across the whole study: Patch tests of 0.01% DPC on the upper back were read at 6 days.

Time point defined: patch test 1, 2 weeks after DPC sensitization. Treatment given: therapeutic diphenylcyclopropenone sensitization with weekly scalp DPC. TCRdb processed the RACE reads anew with MiXCR; each CDR3 protein has one entry. The sample holds tens of thousands of distinct CDR3 sequences, approximately 8.6% seen once. Trimming stripped 1 base from V and 7 bases from J, with 17 bases between. Germline V gene sequence: CDR1 DFQATT, CDR2 SNEGSKA (reference sequence). The CDR3 sequence is 14 residues long. General study results and limits: Compared to controls, expanded TCRs made significantly more large clusters of similar CDR3s.

The chain links TRBV20-1 to TRBJ2-7, with D perhaps matching TRBD2 (7 bases). The sequencing here drew on whole blood, taken in connection with sensitization to the hapten diphenylcyclopropenone (DPC). This sequence originates from a woman aged 40 to 49 with alopecia areata. Some clones in this sample may be carry-over from other donors' samples. DNA for the CDR3: TGCAGTGCTAGAGTAGGGGGGGAGTTTACGGAGCAGTACTTC. It specifies CSARVGGEFTEQYF.